A selection of T cell receptor beta chains follows, all from one sample in a study of T cell repertoires in cytomegalovirus infection. Each CDR3 protein gets one entry after TCRdb re-called the reads with MiXCR. Of roughly 200,000 distinct CDR3 sequences in the sample, 8% to 10% are singletons; the top ten hold 4.6%. The specimen sequenced was PBMCs. These TCRs come from a human donor in good health (CMV status not recorded). Some clones in this sample may be carry-over from other donors' samples. CDR3s include the opening cysteine and the closing phenylalanine or tryptophan. The D gene is left open where the match is weak. Size is stated as how often the clone was seen (once, few, many) or a class if it is expanded.

TRBJ1-5,many,TRBV28,.,CASRLGGNQPQHF,TGTGCCAGCAGACTTGGGGGCAATCAGCCCCAGCATTTT
TRBJ2-3,many,TRBV7-2,TRBD2,CASSMTSGTTDTQYF,TGTGCCAGCAGCATGACTAGCGGGACGACAGATACGCAGTATTTT
TRBJ1-4,few,TRBV14,.,CASSQVTTNEKLFF,TGTGCCAGCAGCCAAGTAACAACTAATGAAAAACTGTTTTTT
TRBJ1-5,many,TRBV28,TRBD1,CASSAPGQYQPQHF,TGTGCCAGCAGTGCTCCGGGACAGTATCAGCCCCAGCATTTT
TRBJ2-1,many,TRBV7-2,.,CASSLSMGQFF,TGTGCCAGCAGCCTGAGCATGGGCCAGTTCTTC
TRBJ1-1,many,TRBV19,.,CASSIPRTTNTEAFF,TGTGCCAGTAGTATCCCCCGGACAACTAACACTGAAGCTTTCTTT
TRBJ2-2,many,TRBV7-8,TRBD1,CASSLFPGGSTGELFF,TGTGCCAGCAGCTTATTCCCAGGGGGCAGCACCGGGGAGCTGTTTTTT
TRBJ2-1,many,TRBV7-9,.,CASSSKRLGDEQFF,TGTGCCAGCAGCTCCAAGAGGCTAGGCGATGAGCAGTTCTTC
TRBJ2-6,few,TRBV7-2,.,CARSDSSGANVLTF,TGTGCCAGGTCGGATAGCTCTGGGGCCAACGTCCTGACTTTC
TRBJ1-2,few,TRBV3-1,.,CASSQDVGYTF,TGTGCCAGCAGCCAAGATGTCGGCTACACCTTC
TRBJ2-1,many,TRBV7-2,.,CASSLGPPWDNEQFF,TGTGCCAGCAGCTTGGGCCCTCCGTGGGACAATGAGCAGTTCTTC
TRBJ1-5,few,TRBV28,TRBD1,CASSEYRGSGNQPQHF,TGTGCCAGCAGCGAGTACAGGGGGAGCGGCAATCAGCCCCAGCATTTT
TRBJ1-2,many,TRBV12-3/TRBV12-4,TRBD1,CASSLDRTYGYTF,TGTGCCAGCAGCCTGGACAGGACATATGGCTACACCTTC
TRBJ1-5,many,TRBV12-3/TRBV12-4,.,CASTRDNQPQHF,TGTGCCAGCACGAGGGATAATCAGCCCCAGCATTTT
TRBJ2-5,many,TRBV7-2,TRBD2,CASSSTVGLAGGRETQYF,TGTGCCAGCAGCTCGACCGTCGGACTAGCGGGAGGGCGGGAGACCCAGTACTTC